Below are 24 T cell receptor beta chains sequenced from a single sample in a study of cytomegalovirus exposure and HLA in healthy donors. TCRdb keeps only in-frame clones here, not all; method: immunoSEQ multiplex PCR. The sample contains 150,000 to 180,000 clones, more than 70% of which appear only once. Sample: PBMCs. Every receptor here comes from a human donor in good health.

This chain links TRBV25-1 with TRBJ2-7; D ambiguous. From germline, CDR1 is MGHDK and CDR2 SYGVNS. The CDR3 covers 12 residues. Between the trimmed V and J ends, which lost 2 bases and 6 bases, there was a span of 8 bases. In DNA form, the CDR3 reads TGTGCCAGCAGTGAACTCACTGGCGAGCAGTACTTC. This gives the protein CASSELTGEQYF.

This clone was picked up one time. The chain couples TRBV5-1 to TRBJ2-1; D is perhaps TRBD2 (6 bases). Per germline, CDR1 SGHRS and CDR2 YFSETQ. The CDR3 extends over 17 amino acids. The ends were cut back, 0 bases at V and 4 bases at J, with 17 bases in the middle. Here the CDR3 reads CASSLDLARQTYNEQFF. CDR3 in DNA: TGCGCCAGCAGCTTGGATCTAGCGAGACAGACTTACAATGAGCAGTTCTTC.

The rearrangement links TRBV10-3 to TRBJ2-3; D call uncertain. V lost 7 bases to trimming and J lost 2 bases, with 10 bases between them. CDR1 is ENHRY, CDR2 SYGVKD, per germline. The CDR3 totals 13 residues. DNA of the CDR3: TGTGCCATCAAAGGCGGCTCCACAGATACGCAGTATTTT. Protein product: CAIKGGSTDTQYF.

V usage is TRBV27 and J usage is TRBJ2-1, with D perhaps TRBD2 (5 bases). Germline V gives CDR1 MNHEY, CDR2 SMNVEV (reference sequence). The CDR3 covers 15 residues. Trimming stripped 5 bases from V and 2 bases from J, with 13 bases between. CDR3 residues: CASSRGLIPYNEQFF. The CDR3 coding sequence is TGTGCCAGCAGTCGCGGACTGATACCCTACAATGAGCAGTTCTTC.

The chain is built from TRBV7-2 and TRBJ1-2; TRBD1 aligns across 7 bases. J lost 4 bases, V lost 1 base, and 6 bases had no gene match. CDR3 length: 15 amino acids. CDR1 and CDR2 (germline): SGHTA, FQGNSA. The CDR3 nucleotides read TGTGCCAGCAGCTTAGGGACAGGAAACGCCTATGGCTACACCTTC. Amino acids: CASSLGTGNAYGYTF. Full variable domain (missing parts from reference TRBV7-2 and TRBJ1-2): GAGVSQSPSNKVTEKGKDVELRCDPISGHTALYWYRQSLGQGLEFLIYFQGNSAPDKSGLPSDRFSAERTGGSVSTLTIQRTQQEDSAVYLCASSLGTGNAYGYTFGSGTRLTVV.

The chain uses TRBV18 and TRBJ1-6; unclear D gene. Trimming took 0 bases from V and 2 from J, leaving 5 bases between them. The length of the CDR3 is 15 residues. In germline, CDR1 is KGHSH, CDR2 LQKENI. The CDR3 DNA sequence: TGTGCCAGCTCACCACCCGGGACCTATAATTCACCCCTCCACTTT. Its translation is CASSPPGTYNSPLHF.

The rearrangement joins TRBV7-6 to TRBJ2-1, with D unresolved. CDR1 and CDR2 from the germline V gene are SGHVS and FNYEAQ. CDR3 size: 16 residues. The V gene lost 4 bases and the J gene lost 0 bases, with 13 bases spanning the gap. The CDR3: CASSSIGRSSYNEQFF. Here the CDR3 DNA reads TGTGCCAGCAGCTCTATAGGCCGGAGCTCCTACAATGAGCAGTTCTTC.

In its sample, this clone was seen a few times. The chain couples TRBV7-2 to TRBJ1-5, with D tentatively TRBD1 (6 bases). The germline V gene encodes CDR1 SGHTA and CDR2 FQGNSA. This CDR3 contains 14 residues. With 5 bases removed from V and 0 bases from J, the gap between germline ends came to 8 bases. The DNA of the CDR3 is TGTGCCAGCAGCCTGGACAGTAGCAATCAGCCCCAGCATTTT. It specifies CASSLDSSNQPQHF. The entire variable domain, with the rest obtained from reference TRBV7-2 and TRBJ1-5, is as follows: GAGVSQSPSNKVTEKGKDVELRCDPISGHTALYWYRQSLGQGLEFLIYFQGNSAPDKSGLPSDRFSAERTGGSVSTLTIQRTQQEDSAVYLCASSLDSSNQPQHFGDGTRLSIL.

V is TRBV7-2 and J is TRBJ1-6; D is unclear. This CDR3 spans 15 amino acids. Germline CDR1 SGHTA, CDR2 FQGNSA. The V and J ends lost 1 base and 0 bases respectively, with 4 bases between them. CDR3 nucleotides: TGTGCCAGCAGCTTAGTTAGCTCCTATAATTCACCCCTCCACTTT. This encodes CASSLVSSYNSPLHF.

In this sample, this clone turned up once. The chain is built from TRBV29-1 and TRBJ1-2; D call uncertain. The germline V gene has CDR1 SQVTM and CDR2 ANQGSEA. The V end was cut by 5 bases, the J end by 4 bases, with 14 bases between. The CDR3 runs 13 residues. CDR3 nucleotide sequence: TGCAGCGTTCCCGGGGTTGGCTCCTATGGCTACACCTTC. Its translation: CSVPGVGSYGYTF.

This chain uses TRBV19 with TRBJ2-7, with 8 positions matching TRBD1. Germline-derived CDR1 and CDR2 are LNHDA and SQIVND (reference sequence). V shed 9 bases, J shed 1 base, and the junction held 8 bases outside the gene matches. This CDR3 is built from 14 residues. DNA of the CDR3: TGTGCCAGCCGACCTCAGGGGGCGTCCTACGAGCAGTACTTC. This sequence encodes CASRPQGASYEQYF. Full variable domain (rest looked up from reference TRBV19 and TRBJ2-7): DGGITQSPKYLFRKEGQNVTLSCEQNLNHDAMYWYRQDPGQGLRLIYYSQIVNDFQKGDIAEGYSVSREKKESFPLTVTSAQKNPTAFYLCASRPQGASYEQYFGPGTRLTVT.

The gene calls are TRBV6-6 and TRBJ1-6; 10 nucleotides match TRBD1. The V segment lost 4 bases and the J segment 7 bases; nucleotides outside the gene matches: 7. This CDR3 is 16 amino acids long. CDR1 MNHNY and CDR2 SVGAGI come from the germline V gene (reference sequence). The CDR3 DNA follows: TGTGCCAGCAGTTTGGGGCAGGGACAGGGGAATTCACCCCTCCACTTT. It specifies CASSLGQGQGNSPLHF.

The V gene is TRBV19, the J gene TRBJ1-2; 8 bases match TRBD1. The CDR3 totals 14 residues. J was trimmed by 7 bases and V by 3 bases; bases with no gene match: 7. CDR1 and CDR2 from the germline V gene are LNHDA and SQIVND (reference sequence). For the CDR3, the DNA is TGTGCCAGTAGTATTGACAGGGGAAAGTTTGGCTACACCTTC. Protein product: CASSIDRGKFGYTF.

V and J are TRBV7-2 and TRBJ2-4, with 10 bases aligning to TRBD2. The germline gives CDR1 SGHTA, CDR2 FQGNSA. CDR3 length equals 16 residues. Trimming took 4 bases from V and 3 from J; bases not matched to a gene: 6. The CDR3 DNA reads TGTGCCAGCAGCTCGCGAGCGGGGGGGATCAAAAACATTCAGTACTTC. Translating gives CASSSRAGGIKNIQYF.

The genes are TRBV7-9 and TRBJ2-2; D possibly corresponds to TRBD2 (7 bases). The germline V gene has CDR1 SEHNR and CDR2 FQNEAQ (reference sequence). V shed 5 bases and J shed 6 bases, with 16 bases lying between them. The CDR3 runs 15 residues. In DNA form, the CDR3 reads TGTGCCAGCAGCATCCAGGGGAGCGGGGCCGGGGAGCTGTTTTTT. Protein: CASSIQGSGAGELFF.

In its sample, this clone was seen once. The rearrangement links TRBV7-9 to TRBJ1-3; D perhaps matches TRBD1 (5 bases). Between the trimmed V and J ends, which lost 3 bases and 2 bases, there was a span of 8 bases. Germline V gene lookup returns CDR1 SEHNR and CDR2 FQNEAQ (reference sequence). This CDR3 region has 14 residues. The CDR3: CASSFGGTGNTIYF. The CDR3 DNA sequence: TGTGCCAGCAGCTTCGGGGGGACTGGAAACACCATATATTTT.

The chain combines TRBV6-5 with TRBJ1-1; 7 bases are a match to TRBD1. The CDR3 sequence is 15 residues long. The germline CDR1 and CDR2 sequences are MNHEY and SVGAGI. After removal of 2 bases from V and 1 base from J, the junction contained 4 bases not matched to a gene. CDR3: CASSYVGGANTEAFF. The CDR3 coding sequence is TGTGCCAGCAGTTACGTAGGGGGCGCGAACACTGAAGCTTTCTTT.

This clone was observed a few times. CDR3 residues: CASSSEGGGSPLHF. CDR3 in DNA: TGTGCCAGCAGCTCCGAAGGGGGTGGTTCACCCCTCCACTTT. The chain has TRBV7-9 and TRBJ1-6, with D perhaps matching TRBD1 (6 bases). CDR3 length equals 14 residues. Germline CDR1 reads SEHNR; CDR2 reads FQNEAQ (reference sequence). The V gene lost 4 bases and the J gene lost 9 bases, with 13 bases spanning the gap.

The chain uses TRBV11-2 and TRBJ1-1; 7 bases line up with TRBD1. CDR3 length equals 15 residues. The germline V gene has CDR1 SGHAT and CDR2 FQNNGV. With V trimmed by 1 base and J by 3 bases, 5 bases remained unmatched. The CDR3 loop reads CASSLGGTGDTEAFF. CDR3 sequence (DNA): TGTGCCAGCAGCTTAGGGGGTACAGGGGACACTGAAGCTTTCTTT.

This clone has only one observation. The chain joins TRBV2 to TRBJ1-4; possibly TRBD1 for D (6 bases). The CDR3 contains 14 residues. Germline V gene sequence: CDR1 SNHLY, CDR2 FYNNEI. Trimming took off 6 bases at V and 5 bases at J, with 13 bases between the two ends. The CDR3 sequence: CASSQGQLNEKLFF. The CDR3 DNA reads as TGTGCCAGCAGCCAAGGACAGTTGAATGAAAAACTGTTTTTT. Looking up the rest from reference TRBV2 and TRBJ1-4 gives the full variable domain: EPEVTQTPSHQVTQMGQEVILRCVPISNHLYFYWYRQILGQKVEFLVSFYNNEISEKSEIFDDQFSVERPDGSNFTLKIRSTKLEDSAMYFCASSQGQLNEKLFFGSGTQLSVL.

The chain combines TRBV9 with TRBJ2-2, with a possible D match to TRBD1 (6 bases). V lost 1 base and J 2 bases, leaving 15 bases between the germline ends. The CDR3 is 17 amino acids. Germline V lookup: CDR1 SGDLS, CDR2 YYNGEE. CDR3 in amino acids: CASSVLTKQGNTGELFF. The CDR3 DNA follows: TGTGCCAGCAGCGTATTAACTAAACAGGGTAACACCGGGGAGCTGTTTTTT.

J is TRBJ1-5 and V is TRBV30; D might be TRBD1 (5 bases). Trimming stripped 1 base from V and 0 bases from J, with 13 bases between. CDR1 is GTSNPN, CDR2 SVGIG, per germline (reference sequence). This CDR3 has 16 residues. Here the CDR3 DNA reads TGTGCCTGGAGTGGGCAGGGCCAGTATAGCAATCAGCCCCAGCATTTT. This sequence encodes CAWSGQGQYSNQPQHF.

The rearrangement links TRBV5-1 to TRBJ1-5; D is perhaps TRBD1 (5 bases). Trimming removed 0 bases from V and 6 bases from J, with 7 bases in between. The CDR3 spans 13 residues. The germline V gene has CDR1 SGHRS and CDR2 YFSETQ. CDR3 loop: CASSLAQGQPQHF. CDR3 nucleotides: TGCGCCAGCAGCTTGGCCCAGGGTCAGCCCCAGCATTTT. Full variable domain (rest looked up from reference TRBV5-1 and TRBJ1-5): KAGVTQTPRYLIKTRGQQVTLSCSPISGHRSVSWYQQTPGQGLQFLFEYFSETQRNKGNFPGRFSGRQFSNSRSEMNVSTLELGDSALYLCASSLAQGQPQHFGDGTRLSIL.

The V gene is TRBV6-5, the J gene TRBJ2-1, with D possibly matching TRBD2 (6 bases). This CDR3 comprises 15 residues. The V end lost 8 bases, the J end lost 0 bases, and 14 bases lay between the germline ends. The germline CDR1 and CDR2 sequences are MNHEY and SVGAGI. CDR3 bases: TGTGCCAGCGGCATTAGCGGAAGCTCCTACAATGAGCAGTTCTTC. Residues: CASGISGSSYNEQFF.